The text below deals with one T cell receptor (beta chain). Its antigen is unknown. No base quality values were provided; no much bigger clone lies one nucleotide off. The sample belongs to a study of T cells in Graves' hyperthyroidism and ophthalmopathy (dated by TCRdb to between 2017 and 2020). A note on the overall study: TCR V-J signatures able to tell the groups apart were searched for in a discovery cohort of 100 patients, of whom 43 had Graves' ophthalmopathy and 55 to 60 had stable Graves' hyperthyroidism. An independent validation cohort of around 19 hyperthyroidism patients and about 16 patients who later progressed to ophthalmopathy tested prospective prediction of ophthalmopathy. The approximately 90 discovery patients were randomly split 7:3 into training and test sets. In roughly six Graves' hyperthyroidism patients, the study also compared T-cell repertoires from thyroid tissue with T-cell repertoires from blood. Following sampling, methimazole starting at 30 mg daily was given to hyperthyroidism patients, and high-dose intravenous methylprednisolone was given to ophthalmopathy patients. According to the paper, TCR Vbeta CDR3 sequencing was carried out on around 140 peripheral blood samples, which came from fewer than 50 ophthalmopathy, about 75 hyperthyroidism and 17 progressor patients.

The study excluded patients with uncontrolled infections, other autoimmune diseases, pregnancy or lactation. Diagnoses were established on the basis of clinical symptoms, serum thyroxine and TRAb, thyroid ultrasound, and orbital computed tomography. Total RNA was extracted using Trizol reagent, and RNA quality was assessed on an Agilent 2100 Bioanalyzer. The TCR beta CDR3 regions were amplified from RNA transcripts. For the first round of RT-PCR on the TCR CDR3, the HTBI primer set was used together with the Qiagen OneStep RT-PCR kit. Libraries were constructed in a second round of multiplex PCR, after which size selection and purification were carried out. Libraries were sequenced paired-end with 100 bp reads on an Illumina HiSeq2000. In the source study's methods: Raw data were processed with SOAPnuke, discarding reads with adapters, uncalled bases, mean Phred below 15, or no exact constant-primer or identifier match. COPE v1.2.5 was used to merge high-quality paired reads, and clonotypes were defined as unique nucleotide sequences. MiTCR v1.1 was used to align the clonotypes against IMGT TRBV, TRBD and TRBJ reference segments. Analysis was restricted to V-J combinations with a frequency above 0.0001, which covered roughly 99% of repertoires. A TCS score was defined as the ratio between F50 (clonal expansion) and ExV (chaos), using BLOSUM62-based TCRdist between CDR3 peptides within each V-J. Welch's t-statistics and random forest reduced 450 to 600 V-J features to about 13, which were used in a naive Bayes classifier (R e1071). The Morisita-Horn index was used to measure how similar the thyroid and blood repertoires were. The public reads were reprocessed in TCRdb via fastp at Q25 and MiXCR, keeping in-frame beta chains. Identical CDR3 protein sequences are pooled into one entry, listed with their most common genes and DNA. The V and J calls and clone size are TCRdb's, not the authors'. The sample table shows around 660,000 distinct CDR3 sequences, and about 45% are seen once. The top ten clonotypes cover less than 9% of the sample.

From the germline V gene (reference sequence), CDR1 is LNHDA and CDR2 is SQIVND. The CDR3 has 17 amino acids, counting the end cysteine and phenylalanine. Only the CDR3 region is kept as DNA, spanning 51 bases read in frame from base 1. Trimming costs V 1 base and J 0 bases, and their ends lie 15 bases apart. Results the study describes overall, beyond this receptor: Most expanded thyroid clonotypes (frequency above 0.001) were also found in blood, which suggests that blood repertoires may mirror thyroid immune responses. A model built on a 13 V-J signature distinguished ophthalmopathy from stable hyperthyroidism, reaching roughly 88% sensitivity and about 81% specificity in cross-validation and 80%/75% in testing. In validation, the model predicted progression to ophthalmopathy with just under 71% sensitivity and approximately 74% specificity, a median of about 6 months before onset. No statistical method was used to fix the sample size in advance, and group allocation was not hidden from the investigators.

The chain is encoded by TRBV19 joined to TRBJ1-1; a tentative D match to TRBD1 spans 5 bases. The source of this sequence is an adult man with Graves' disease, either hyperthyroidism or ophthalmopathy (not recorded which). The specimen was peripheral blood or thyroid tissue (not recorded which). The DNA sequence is TGTGCCAGTAGTATAGGATTTGGGGAGGGGATGAACACTGAAGCTTTCTTT. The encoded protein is CASSIGFGEGMNTEAFF.